This T cell receptor (beta chain) appears in the sequencing data of a study of blood T cell repertoires in COVID-19. Across the whole study: The United States, Italy and Spain supplied acute and convalescent COVID-19 samples.

This CDR3 comprises 13 residues. The germline V gene has CDR1 SGHAT and CDR2 FQNNGV. V was shortened by 3 bases and J by 2 bases, with 7 bases between the two germline ends. Original processing notes: Reference gene primers were amplified, and this amplification served to estimate nucleated cell counts. Produced via immunoSEQ multiplex PCR; TCRdb's table is partial and in-frame only. V and J calls and clone size are given by that table; D and trimming were obtained from the DNA. The sample carries 200,000 to 250,000 clones, around 84% recorded once. The sequence was obtained from a man aged 50 to 59 with acute or convalescent COVID-19. The genes are TRBV11-2 and TRBJ1-2, with D perhaps matching TRBD1 (5 bases). Material: peripheral blood. CDR3 nucleotide sequence: TGTGCCAGCAGCTTCGGACAAAACTATGGCTACACCTTC. It specifies CASSFGQNYGYTF. Combining the CDR3 with reference TRBV11-2 and TRBJ1-2 gives the whole variable domain EAGVAQSPRYKIIEKRQSVAFWCNPISGHATLYWYQQILGQGPKLLIQFQNNGVVDDSQLPKDRFSAERLKGVDSTLKIQPAKLEDSAVYLCASSFGQNYGYTFGSGTRLTVV.